The 19 T cell receptor beta chains in this list originate from one sample, sequenced in a study of OX40 agonist ivuxolimab in advanced cancers. Data came from immunoSEQ multiplex PCR; TCRdb stores just in-frame clones and leaves some out. In the table there are tens of thousands of clones, nearly 85% of which are singletons. The material was CD4+ or CD8+ T cells sorted from blood, obtained in a trial of the OX40 agonist ivuxolimab. The receptors derive from an adult with an advanced solid tumor such as melanoma, head and neck, liver or kidney cancer.

This rearrangement joins TRBV10-3 to TRBJ2-3; D ambiguous. The CDR3 length is 12 residues. V lost 4 bases to trimming and J lost 4 bases, with 6 bases between them. The germline V gene has CDR1 ENHRY and CDR2 SYGVKD. The CDR3 sequence: CAISGGADTQYF. CDR3 sequence (DNA): TGTGCCATCAGTGGTGGTGCAGATACGCAGTATTTT.

This clone is labeled medium-sized. The V call is TRBV4-1, the J call TRBJ1-6; TRBD1 is a possible D gene (5 bases). The CDR3 is 14 residues long. Germline V gene sequence: CDR1 MGHRA, CDR2 YSYEKL. The V end lost 2 bases, the J end lost 9 bases, and 11 bases lay between the germline ends. The CDR3 nucleotides are TGCGCCAGCAGCCAACGGGACCCAGGTTCACCCCTCCACTTT. Translation: CASSQRDPGSPLHF.

The CDR3 reads CAWSVGPISSYEQYF. CDR3 DNA: TGTGCCTGGAGTGTTGGACCGATTAGCTCCTACGAGCAGTACTTC. The J gene is TRBJ2-7, the V gene TRBV30; no clear D. V was clipped by 0 bases and J by 0 bases, with 12 bases between them. This CDR3 has 15 residues. Germline V CDR1 and CDR2: GTSNPN, SVGIG (reference sequence).

V and J are TRBV7-3 and TRBJ1-3; tentatively, D is TRBD1 (5 bases). From germline, CDR1 is SGHTA and CDR2 FQGTGA. V was trimmed by 5 bases and J by 4 bases, leaving 12 bases between them. CDR3 length equals 14 residues. The DNA for the CDR3 is TGTGCCAGCAGCCCTTCGGGGGGAGGAAACACCATATATTTT. Amino acid sequence: CASSPSGGGNTIYF.

The rearrangement links TRBV15 to TRBJ1-1, with D possibly being TRBD1 (5 bases). The germline V and J ends were trimmed by 3 bases and 0 bases, with 11 bases remaining between them. CDR3 size: 15 residues. CDR1 is LNHNV and CDR2 is YYDKDF in the germline V gene (reference sequence). DNA of the CDR3: TGTGCCACCAGCAGGGGGGGGACGCTGAACACTGAAGCTTTCTTT. As protein: CATSRGGTLNTEAFF.

Only one count was recorded for this clone. The J gene is TRBJ1-2, the V gene TRBV6-5; possibly TRBD1 for D (5 bases). The V end lost 0 bases, the J end lost 7 bases, and 9 bases lay between the germline ends. Germline V gene sequence: CDR1 MNHEY, CDR2 SVGAGI. The CDR3 loop spans 13 amino acids. CDR3 protein: CASSYSWGSGYTF. The CDR3 DNA sequence: TGTGCCAGCAGTTACTCGTGGGGGTCTGGCTACACCTTC.

This clone was recorded once. The genes are TRBV5-1 and TRBJ2-6; the match to TRBD1 covers 7 bases. The CDR3 totals 16 residues. Germline CDR1 SGHRS, CDR2 YFSETQ. The V segment lost 6 bases and the J segment 3 bases; nucleotides outside the gene matches: 9. The DNA for the CDR3 is TGCGCCAGCACCGTAGAGGGGGCCTATGGGGCCAACGTCCTGACTTTC. Amino acid sequence: CASTVEGAYGANVLTF.

The chain couples TRBV2 to TRBJ2-1, with a tentative D call TRBD2 (5 bases). This CDR3 has 13 amino acids. The germline V gene encodes CDR1 SNHLY and CDR2 FYNNEI. Trimming cost V 5 bases and J 7 bases, with 12 bases left between them. The CDR3: CASSLIPGNEQFF. In nucleotides, the CDR3 is TGTGCCAGCAGTCTTATACCGGGGAATGAGCAGTTCTTC.

The CDR3 DNA follows: TGTGCCAGCAGCTTCGAGGGAGTTGGGTATGAGCAGTTCTTC. Its protein is CASSFEGVGYEQFF. The rearrangement links TRBV11-3 to TRBJ2-1, with D possibly matching TRBD2 (5 bases). V was shortened by 3 bases and J by 8 bases, with 14 bases between the two germline ends. The CDR3 spans 14 residues. Germline V gene lookup returns CDR1 SGHNT and CDR2 YENEEA.

This sequence joins TRBV2 and TRBJ2-7; weak D call: TRBD2 (6 bases). CDR1 and CDR2 (germline): SNHLY, FYNNEI. The CDR3 spans 14 residues. Between the trimmed V and J ends, which lost 4 bases and 2 bases, there was a span of 12 bases. The CDR3 region is CASSGRDGTYEQYF. The DNA for the CDR3 is TGTGCCAGCAGTGGGCGGGACGGAACCTACGAGCAGTACTTC.

The chain employs TRBV7-8 and TRBJ2-1, with TRBD2 matching over 10 bases. The CDR3 is made up of 17 amino acids. V was pared by 3 bases and J by 1 base, with 6 bases of the junction left unmatched. CDR1 is SGHVS, CDR2 FQNEAQ, per germline. The CDR3 sequence is CASSFILAGVSYNEQFF. CDR3 sequence (DNA): TGTGCCAGCAGCTTTATTCTAGCGGGAGTGTCCTACAATGAGCAGTTCTTC.

This clone has just a few counts. This rearrangement joins TRBV6-6 to TRBJ1-5; no reliable D call. CDR1 and CDR2 from the germline V gene are MNHNY and SVGAGI (reference sequence). Trimming removed 2 bases from V and 5 bases from J, with 4 bases in between. The CDR3 loop spans 12 amino acids. The CDR3 here is CASSYADQPQHF. In DNA, the CDR3 is TGTGCCAGCAGTTACGCCGATCAGCCCCAGCATTTT.

The chain combines TRBV9 with TRBJ2-6; D not resolved. Germline CDR1 is SGDLS and CDR2 is YYNGEE. V was trimmed by 0 bases and J by 0 bases, leaving 7 bases between them. The CDR3 extends over 16 amino acids. CDR3 region: CASSVGHSSGANVLTF. The CDR3 nucleotides read TGTGCCAGCAGCGTAGGGCACTCCTCTGGGGCCAACGTCCTGACTTTC.

The gene calls are TRBV4-3 and TRBJ2-5; 10 bases match TRBD2. The J call may be faulty, since TRBJ2-7 better matches the DNA end. CDR3 length: 17 amino acids. CDR1 and CDR2 from the germline V gene are LGHNA and YSLEER. In DNA, the CDR3 is TGCGCCAGCAGCCAAGAGGTACTAGCGGGACGAACCTACGAGCAGTACTTC. Amino acid sequence: CASSQEVLAGRTYEQYF.

The chain links TRBV28 to TRBJ1-5, with 8 positions matching TRBD1. The CDR3 totals 17 residues. Trimming cost V 5 bases and J 7 bases; bases outside gene matches: 16. Germline V gene data show CDR1 as MDHEN and CDR2 as SYDVKM. The chain's CDR3 is CASSLIGVLQGGQPQHF. CDR3 DNA: TGTGCCAGCAGTCTAATCGGTGTTCTACAGGGGGGACAGCCCCAGCATTTT.

The genes are TRBV18 and TRBJ2-7; TRBD2 matches at 7 bases. V lost 3 bases, J lost 1 base, and 6 bases stayed unmatched. Germline V gene data show CDR1 as KGHSH and CDR2 as LQKENI. CDR3 size: 15 residues. The CDR3 coding sequence is TGTGCCAGCTCACCTACTTTGGGGGGGTCCTACGAGCAGTACTTC. Translated: CASSPTLGGSYEQYF.

The V gene is TRBV5-1, the J gene TRBJ2-3; 15 bases agree with TRBD2. The CDR3 is 19 residues long. The germline gives CDR1 SGHRS, CDR2 YFSETQ. With V trimmed by 4 bases and J by 3 bases, 12 bases remained unmatched. CDR3 bases: TGCGCCAGCAGCCGAAGGACTAGCGGGGGGGCCGTCAGGACAGATACGCAGTATTTT. Amino acid sequence: CASSRRTSGGAVRTDTQYF.

The rearrangement links TRBV29-1 to TRBJ2-2; the match to TRBD1 covers 7 bases. This CDR3 is 14 amino acids long. Trimming cost V 7 bases and J 1 base; bases outside gene matches: 6. Germline loops: CDR1 SQVTM, CDR2 ANQGSEA. CDR3 protein: CSARRDRNTGELFF. As DNA, the CDR3 is TGCAGCGCCCGACGGGACAGGAACACCGGGGAGCTGTTTTTT.

The chain employs TRBV30 and TRBJ1-3; 8 nucleotides align to TRBD1. This CDR3 has 16 residues. Germline trimming cut 2 bases from V and 0 bases from J; bases unmatched to any gene: 6. Germline lookup yields CDR1 GTSNPN and CDR2 SVGIG (reference sequence). CDR3 amino acids: CAWSRIGTGSGNTIYF. CDR3 DNA: TGTGCCTGGAGTCGAATCGGGACAGGCTCTGGAAACACCATATATTTT.